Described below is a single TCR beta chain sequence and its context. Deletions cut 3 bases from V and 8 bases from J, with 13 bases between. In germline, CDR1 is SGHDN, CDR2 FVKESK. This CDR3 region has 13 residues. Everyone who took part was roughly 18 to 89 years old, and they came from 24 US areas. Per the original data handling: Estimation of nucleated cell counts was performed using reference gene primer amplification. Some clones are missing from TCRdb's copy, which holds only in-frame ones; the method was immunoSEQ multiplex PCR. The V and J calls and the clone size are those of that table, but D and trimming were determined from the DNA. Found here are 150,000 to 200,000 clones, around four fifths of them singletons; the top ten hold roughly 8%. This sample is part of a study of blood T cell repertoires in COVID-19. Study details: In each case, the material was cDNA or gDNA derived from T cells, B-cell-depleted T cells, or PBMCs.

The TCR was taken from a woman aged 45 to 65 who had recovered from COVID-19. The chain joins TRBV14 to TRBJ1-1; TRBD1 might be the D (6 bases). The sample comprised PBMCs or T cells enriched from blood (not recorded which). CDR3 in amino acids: CASSQARDREAFF. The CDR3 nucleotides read TGTGCCAGCAGCCAGGCCAGAGACAGGGAAGCTTTCTTT.